This T cell receptor beta chain emerged from a study of blood T cell repertoires in COVID-19 (dated by TCRdb to between 2020 and 2021). In the study overall: Collaborator samples came from the United States, Italy and Spain and covered acute and convalescent phases of COVID-19. The prospective study material was composed of cDNA or gDNA derived from T cells, B-cell-depleted T cells, or PBMCs. Subjects who had been exposed to COVID-19, were actively infected with it, or had recovered from it provided the deeply sampled blood TCRbeta repertoires that made up the dataset. The repertoires were made available in a free public database intended to serve as a resource for research on the immune response to SARS-CoV-2. The samples were drawn from two sources: the first 160 participants of the ongoing ImmuneRACE study, and about 1,300 subjects contributed by 6 global collaborators. The sample metadata nearly always contained a de-identified subject ID, COVID-19 status, age in years and sex. Where HLA class I and class II types were available, the types were taken from metadata supplied by the sample provider, not from assay-based typing.

Another Seattle source contributed samples from volunteer blood donors who had recovered from COVID-19. Each collaborating institution followed its own protocols to collect whole blood in K2EDTA tubes. For TCRbeta analysis, collaborators shipped samples in one of three forms: frozen whole blood, isolated PBMCs, or DNA extracted from either of those sample types. The immunoSEQ Assay, a bias-controlled multiplex PCR, was used to amplify TCRbeta CDR3 regions from genomic DNA. Processing in the source paper ran as follows. Nucleated cell counts per sample were estimated from amplification of reference gene primers within the assay. To quantify the absolute abundance of each unique TCRbeta CDR3 rearrangement, sequence reads were collapsed and filtered. For each sample, productive Simpson clonality was calculated as the square root of Simpson's diversity index over productive rearrangements. The immuneACCESS repertoire file appears here via TCRdb, limited to in-frame rearrangements. These files lack a portion of the clones; in checked studies, under half of the deficit traces to unresolved V genes, and the cause of the others is not known. D and trimming were read from the DNA, whereas the V and J calls and clone size are those reported in that table. The sample includes more than 300,000 clones, with approximately 88% observed a single time. About 6% of the sample comes from the top ten.

General conclusions and limits of the study: How much clinical and demographic metadata was included differed by source and by participant, and the metadata was provided uncurated.

Between the V and J ends, shortened by 7 bases and 4 bases respectively, the junction contains 20 bases. The germline V gene gives CDR1 as SNHLY and CDR2 as FYNNEI. The CDR3, cysteine through phenylalanine, is 16 amino acids long. Only the CDR3 region is kept as DNA, spanning 48 bases read in frame from base 1. About this clone: The antigen it recognizes is unknown. No much larger clonotype is one base removed from it; base qualities were not supplied.

Sequencing was performed on peripheral blood. The sequence links TRBV2 to TRBJ1-5; no D gene is confidently identified. The receptor's source is a young man who had recovered from COVID-19. At the DNA level, the sequence is TGTGCCAGCAATCGCGGATCGGTACCTACTAATCAGCCCCAGCATTTT. Its translation is CASNRGSVPTNQPQHF.